This T cell receptor beta chain was retrieved from a study of OX40 agonist ivuxolimab in advanced cancers. In terms of the full investigation: The costimulatory receptor OX40 (CD134) was targeted by ivuxolimab, a fully human IgG2 agonistic monoclonal antibody. Intravenous ivuxolimab was administered to patients every 2 weeks at six dose levels: 0.01, 0.1, 0.3, 1.5, 3 and 10 mg/kg. Of the roughly 54 dose-escalation patients, hepatocellular carcinoma was present in about 19, melanoma in approximately 15, renal cell carcinoma in 9 and head and neck cancer in 9. In the dose-escalation cohort, roughly four fifths of patients were male, and the mean age was approximately 64 years, with a range of about 23 to 85. Prior anti-PD-1, anti-PD-L1 or anti-CTLA-4 therapy was permitted, and checkpoint inhibitors had been received by less than 45% of dose-escalation patients. Partial responses occurred in three dose-escalation patients: two with cutaneous melanoma and one with hepatocellular carcinoma. The purpose of peripheral TCRbeta sequencing was to test whether ivuxolimab changed TCR sequence diversity and led to clonal T-cell expansion. The paper covers the monotherapy dose-escalation part of the phase I ivuxolimab trial, which included N of about 50 patients.

Genomic DNA was isolated from the sorted cells so that the TCRbeta CDR3 region could be sequenced. The immunoSEQ Assay was used to sequence the TCRbeta CDR3 regions. The table comes from immuneACCESS by way of TCRdb, which keeps in-frame sequences with V and J called. Part of the clones is missing from these tables; in studies checked, under half for an unresolved V gene and the rest for unknown reasons. This sample holds about 35,000 clones; less than 90% were observed only once. The ten largest clones represent 1.5% to 2% of the sample. A note on this clone: It lacks a known antigen. There are no base qualities to consult, and no much larger clone falls within one base.

The trial excluded patients who had a history of autoimmune disease or were on systemic immunosuppression. Peripheral blood for TCR sequencing was collected from all dose cohorts at baseline, on cycle 4 day 1, and on cycle 7 day 1. The samples were taken from a phase I, first-in-human, multicenter, open-label dose-escalation trial of ivuxolimab. Adults with locally advanced or metastatic melanoma, renal cell, hepatocellular, or head and neck squamous cell carcinoma were enrolled in the trial. CD4+ and CD8+ T cells were sorted separately from peripheral blood before TCR sequencing. The CDR3, cysteine through phenylalanine, is 14 amino acids long. Only the CDR3 portion is preserved as DNA: 42 bases, with reading frame beginning at the first base. V drops 3 bases and J drops 6 bases, leaving 14 bases in between. In the germline V gene, CDR1 corresponds to MDHEN and CDR2 to SYDVKM. General conclusions and limits of the study: Clonal expansion of both CD4+ and CD8+ blood T cells was observed from baseline to week 6 at doses 0.1 to 3.0 mg/kg. After ivuxolimab, CD8+ T cells had more expanded clones than CD4+ T cells on average. In the 0.1-3.0 mg/kg groups, partial responders had among the lowest normalized peripheral clonal expansion, particularly in CD8+ T cells. Which antigens the clonally expanded peripheral T cells were specific for was not determined. Low levels of normalized T-cell clonal expansion were also seen in some patients who did not respond.

The sample here was CD4+ or CD8+ T cells sorted from blood, taken in a trial of the OX40 agonist ivuxolimab. The TCR sequence derives from an adult with an advanced solid tumor such as melanoma, head and neck, liver or kidney cancer. The rearranged chain carries TRBV28 and TRBJ1-2; the D gene lacks a confident call. The CDR3 corresponds to CASSFIITANGYTF. The nucleotides are TGTGCCAGCAGTTTTATAATAACAGCCAATGGCTACACCTTC.